This T cell receptor (beta chain) was identified in a study of radiation and T cells in renal cell carcinoma. Study in general: Nephrectomy followed 15 Gy stereotactic body radiation by 4 weeks. Study conclusions and caveats: In blood, top tumor clones expanded by 2 weeks, shrinking by 4. No pretreatment tumor biopsies were available for baseline clonotypes.

The table came from immunoSEQ multiplex PCR; TCRdb's copy has only in-frame clones and leaves some out. The table shows 120,000 or so clones, with around 89% occurring only once. As to this clone: The antigen is not known.

V lost 1 base and J 6 bases, leaving 15 bases between the germline ends. Looked up from germline, CDR1 is SGHNT and CDR2 is YENEEA. The CDR3 is made up of 15 amino acids. This sample's time point: blood 2 weeks post-SBRT. The treatment here: 15 Gy SBRT to primary tumor, nephrectomy 4 weeks later. The chain carries TRBV11-3 and TRBJ1-1, with D possibly being TRBD1 (6 bases). The source of this sequence is a woman aged 70-85 years with renal cell carcinoma. Material: blood, obtained from a patient whose treatment included radiotherapy and nephrectomy. CDR3: CASSLGTGISAEAFF. The CDR3 DNA reads as TGTGCCAGCAGCTTAGGTACAGGGATAAGCGCTGAAGCTTTCTTT.